This is a list of T cell receptor beta chains from one sample in a study of graft-versus-host responses after intestinal transplantation. No antigens are known for them. Some clones are missing from TCRdb's copy, which holds only in-frame ones; the method was immunoSEQ multiplex PCR. The data show roughly 100,000 clones, with 91% seen just once and roughly 0.17% held by the top ten. This material consisted of unstimulated CD4+ T cells sorted from spleen or lymph node cells, taken before transplant. All receptors derive from a human donor who was the organ donor for an intestinal transplant. CDR3s include the opening cysteine and the closing phenylalanine or tryptophan. A D gene is named only where the DNA matches it firmly. Clone size is given for some rows only: seen once, a few or many times, or a class if the clone is expanded.

clone_size	v_call	j_call	d_call	cdr3_length	cdr3_nt	cdr3_aa
few	TRBV18	TRBJ2-7	.	11	TGTGCCAGCGCCCGACAGACCGAGCAGTACTTC	CASARQTEQYF
.	TRBV5-1	TRBJ2-2	TRBD1	16	TGCGCCAGCGCTCTCGGGACAGGGGTAACGGCCGGGGAGCTGTTTTTT	CASALGTGVTAGELFF
.	TRBV18	TRBJ2-5	.	11	TGTGCCAGCTCACCACGCGAGGCCCAGTACTTC	CASSPREAQYF
.	TRBV27	TRBJ2-7	.	14	TGTGCCAGCAGCACAACAGCTCCTTACTACGAGCAGTACTTC	CASSTTAPYYEQYF
.	TRBV28	TRBJ2-1	TRBD1	15	TGTGCCAGCAGTCTACAGGGGAGCTCCTACAATGAGCAGTTCTTC	CASSLQGSSYNEQFF
.	TRBV28	TRBJ1-4	TRBD1	17	TGTGCCAGCAGTCCCACTAGGGGGCCAACAACTAATGAAAAACTGTTTTTT	CASSPTRGPTTNEKLFF
.	TRBV7-9	TRBJ2-1	TRBD2	15	TGTGCCAGCAGTCGGGAGCGGGGCCCTTACAATGAGCAGTTCTTC	CASSRERGPYNEQFF
.	TRBV6-1	TRBJ1-1	TRBD1	12	TGTGCCAGCGGGACAGGGGTGACTGAAGCTTTCTTT	CASGTGVTEAFF
few	TRBV7-8	TRBJ1-3	.	12	TGTGCCAGCGCCCGGGCTGGAAACACCATATATTTT	CASARAGNTIYF
.	TRBV30	TRBJ2-1	TRBD1	13	TGTGCCTGGCACAGGGGGCTGGGCAATGAGCAGTTCTTC	CAWHRGLGNEQFF
.	TRBV6-5	TRBJ1-2	.	12	TGTGCCAGCTTCGGGGGGGGCTATGGCTACACCTTC	CASFGGGYGYTF
.	TRBV4-2	TRBJ1-2	.	16	TGTGCCAGCAGCCAAGACGCGGGCGGAACCCTCTATGGCTACACCTTC	CASSQDAGGTLYGYTF
.	TRBV7-2	TRBJ2-2	.	16	TGTGCCAGCAGCTTAGCGGACGGGGTGCTTCCCGGGGAGCTGTTTTTT	CASSLADGVLPGELFF
once	TRBV18	TRBJ2-7	.	14	TGTGCCAGCTCACTCCGGGACAAGACCTACGAGCAGTACTTC	CASSLRDKTYEQYF
.	TRBV27	TRBJ1-2	TRBD1	15	TGTGCCAGCAGTGAGTGGGACAGGGGGCGCGAGGACTACACCTTC	CASSEWDRGREDYTF
.	TRBV7-2	TRBJ1-1	TRBD1	18	TGTGCCAGCAGCTTGAACAGGGGACAGGGTGTATGGGACACTGAAGCTTTCTTT	CASSLNRGQGVWDTEAFF
once	TRBV4-2	TRBJ2-3	.	13	TGTGCCAGCAGCCAAGATGGCCCGGATACGCAGTATTTT	CASSQDGPDTQYF
.	TRBV5-5	TRBJ2-7	TRBD2	16	TGTGCCAGCAGCTTGGGACTAGCGGGGGGGCCCTACGAGCAGTACTTC	CASSLGLAGGPYEQYF
.	TRBV9	TRBJ2-3	TRBD2	16	TGTGCCAGCAGCTATCAGCGGGGGGGAGGCACAGATACGCAGTATTTT	CASSYQRGGGTDTQYF
.	TRBV7-2	TRBJ2-3	TRBD2	16	TGTGCCAGCAGACGACGACTAGCAGGCCCCACAGATACGCAGTATTTT	CASRRRLAGPTDTQYF
.	TRBV6-5	TRBJ2-4	.	13	TGTGCCAGCAGTTACGCAGGGAAAAACATTCAGTACTTC	CASSYAGKNIQYF
.	TRBV4-3	TRBJ2-1	.	15	TGCGCCAGCAGCCAAGAAGGGCGCAGGGGCAATGAGCAGTTCTTC	CASSQEGRRGNEQFF
.	TRBV6-5	TRBJ2-7	.	13	TGTGCCAGCAGTTACGGCGACAGGTACGAGCAGTACTTC	CASSYGDRYEQYF